This entry is about one TCR beta chain. Data came from immunoSEQ multiplex PCR; TCRdb stores just in-frame clones and leaves some out. This table holds fewer than 85,000 clones, roughly 92% found once. The sample originates from a study of T cell changes during pregnancy in multiple sclerosis. Germline CDR1 is SEHNR and CDR2 is FQNEAQ (reference sequence). This CDR3 has 17 amino acids. J lost 4 bases, V lost 1 base, and 8 bases had no gene match. The source was peripheral blood, collected in the second trimester of pregnancy. The receptor was derived from a female donor with multiple sclerosis, enrolled in a pregnancy study. This sequence joins TRBV7-9 and TRBJ1-1; 11 nucleotides align to TRBD1. The CDR3 DNA is TGTGCCAGCAGCTTAGAAGGTCGGGGGACAGGGGGCACTGAAGCTTTCTTT. Residues: CASSLEGRGTGGTEAFF.